These 22 T cell receptor beta chains were sequenced from one sample in a study of blood T cell repertoires in COVID-19. Only in-frame clones appear in the TCRdb table, and some are missing; sequencing was by immunoSEQ multiplex PCR. Of a few hundred thousand clones in the sample, more than 70% were seen once. The specimen was PBMCs or T cells enriched from blood (not recorded which). These receptors were collected from a middle-aged man in a cohort exposed to, infected with or recovered from COVID-19 (not recorded which).

The chain couples TRBV2 to TRBJ2-2, with 7 nucleotides matching TRBD1. Germline lookup yields CDR1 SNHLY and CDR2 FYNNEI. The CDR3 runs 13 residues. V lost 11 bases and J lost 3; bases outside the gene matches: 6. The CDR3: CAGKGQYTGELFF. CDR3 DNA: TGTGCCGGAAAGGGACAGTACACCGGGGAGCTGTTTTTT.

The V and J genes are TRBV29-1 and TRBJ2-2; 7 nucleotides align to TRBD1. The germline V gene has CDR1 SQVTM and CDR2 ANQGSEA. Trimming removed 4 bases from V and 0 bases from J; junction bases left unmatched: 8. The CDR3 length is 16 residues. The DNA of the CDR3 is TGCAGCGTTGCCCTAACAGGGGAATCGAACACCGGGGAGCTGTTTTTT. Translating it yields CSVALTGESNTGELFF.

The rearrangement uses TRBV6-1 and TRBJ1-3; D gene unclear. Trimming shortened V by 2 bases and J by 4 bases, and 9 bases separated the two germline ends. Germline values: CDR1 MNHNS, CDR2 SASEGT. The CDR3 is 14 residues long. The CDR3 loop reads CASSELFRGNTIYF. The CDR3, as DNA: TGTGCCAGCAGTGAATTGTTTAGAGGAAACACCATATATTTT.

This clone was counted once. This chain links TRBV2 with TRBJ1-1; no clear D gene. Deletions cut 6 bases from V and 11 bases from J, with 19 bases between. CDR1 is SNHLY, CDR2 FYNNEI, per germline. The CDR3 is made up of 13 amino acids. CDR3 amino acids: CASSASSGRLAFF. CDR3 coding DNA: TGTGCCAGCAGCGCGTCTTCCGGGAGATTGGCTTTCTTT.

The chain carries TRBV5-1 and TRBJ1-1, with no clear D. Germline CDR1 reads SGHRS; CDR2 reads YFSETQ. The CDR3 totals 13 residues. Trimming stripped 4 bases from V and 1 base from J, with 8 bases between. DNA of the CDR3: TGCGCCAGCAGCCTTGAGTGGAACACTGAAGCTTTCTTT. This gives the protein CASSLEWNTEAFF.

The chain joins TRBV6-5 to TRBJ1-3, with D possibly matching TRBD1 (6 bases). This CDR3 region has 14 residues. V was pared by 8 bases and J by 0 bases, with 11 bases between. Germline CDR1 MNHEY, CDR2 SVGAGI. The CDR3 reads CASRGAISGNTIYF. CDR3 coding DNA: TGTGCCAGCCGGGGGGCCATCTCTGGAAACACCATATATTTT.

The J gene is TRBJ2-7, the V gene TRBV30, with a weak D call TRBD2 (6 bases). There are 13 residues in the CDR3. CDR1 is GTSNPN and CDR2 is SVGIG in the germline V gene (reference sequence). V was clipped by 0 bases and J by 3 bases, with 9 bases between them. The CDR3 DNA follows: TGTGCCTGGAGTGTTACGGGAGTCTACGAGCAGTACTTC. This translates into CAWSVTGVYEQYF. The complete variable domain, with remaining parts taken from reference TRBV30 and TRBJ2-7, reads SQTIHQWPATLVQPVGSPLSLECTVEGTSNPNLYWYRQAAGRGLQLLFYSVGIGQISSEVPQNLSASRPQDRQFILSSKKLLLSDSGFYLCAWSVTGVYEQYFGPGTRLTVT.

The chain couples TRBV7-8 to TRBJ2-1; 10 bases are shared with TRBD2. Trimming took 7 bases from V and 2 from J; bases not matched to a gene: 14. From germline, CDR1 is SGHVS and CDR2 FQNEAQ. The CDR3 consists of 18 residues. CDR3 DNA sequence: TGTGCCAGCACCCCGACTAGCGGGCTGCACCACACCTACAATGAGCAGTTCTTC. It translates to CASTPTSGLHHTYNEQFF.

This chain connects TRBV9 to TRBJ2-3, with D maybe TRBD2 (6 bases). In germline, CDR1 is SGDLS, CDR2 YYNGEE. The CDR3 runs 15 residues. The V end was cut by 6 bases, the J end by 3 bases, with 17 bases between. The chain's CDR3 is CASTFTPGETDTQYF. The CDR3 DNA reads TGTGCCAGCACCTTTACACCGGGGGAAACAGATACGCAGTATTTT.

This sequence joins TRBV27 and TRBJ2-2; TRBD2 matches at 7 bases. CDR1 is MNHEY, CDR2 SMNVEV, per germline (reference sequence). This CDR3 comprises 16 residues. V lost 6 bases, J lost 5 bases, and 12 bases stayed unmatched. The CDR3 nucleotides are TGTGCCAGCAGGCCAGGAGGGGAGGGCCGGACCGGGGAGCTGTTTTTT. The encoded protein is CASRPGGEGRTGELFF.

The CDR3 DNA reads TGTGCCAGCAGTTTATTGTTCCCCGGGGACACTGAAGCTTTCTTT. Amino acids: CASSLLFPGDTEAFF. The V call is TRBV27, the J call TRBJ1-1; D remains unclear. The CDR3 sequence is 15 residues long. Looked up from germline, CDR1 is MNHEY and CDR2 is SMNVEV (reference sequence). Trimming shortened V by 1 base and J by 3 bases, and 12 bases separated the two germline ends.

The rearrangement uses TRBV5-1 and TRBJ1-1; 8 nucleotides align to TRBD1. Germline assignment: CDR1 SGHRS and CDR2 YFSETQ. The trim removed 2 bases at V and 4 bases at J, leaving 1 base unmatched. The CDR3 length is 13 residues. CDR3 sequence (DNA): TGCGCCAGCAGCTTCGGACAGGGCACTGAAGCTTTCTTT. Translated, it gives CASSFGQGTEAFF.

The V call is TRBV3-1 (or the pseudogene TRBV3-2), the J call TRBJ1-1; no firm D call. The CDR3 consists of 13 residues. V was shortened by 3 bases and J by 1 base, with 6 bases between the two germline ends. Germline V gene lookup returns CDR1 LGHDT and CDR2 YNNKEL (reference sequence). This chain's CDR3 is CASSQYSNTEAFF. The CDR3 DNA follows: TGTGCCAGCAGCCAGTACTCGAACACTGAAGCTTTCTTT.

The V gene is TRBV28, the J gene TRBJ1-2, with D possibly TRBD1 on 6 matching bases. The length of the CDR3 is 17 residues. The germline V gene encodes CDR1 MDHEN and CDR2 SYDVKM. The V end lost 4 bases, the J end lost 4 bases, and 22 bases lay between the germline ends. The chain's CDR3 is CASSYATGRGGFYGYTF. CDR3 sequence (DNA): TGTGCCAGCAGTTATGCCACAGGCAGGGGCGGTTTCTATGGCTACACCTTC.

The J gene is TRBJ2-3, the V gene TRBV11-1; D may be TRBD1 (6 bases). The CDR3 contains 15 residues. V shed 5 bases and J shed 2 bases, with 14 bases lying between them. The germline V gene has CDR1 SGHAT and CDR2 FQDESV (reference sequence). This chain's CDR3 is CASSRGRQATDTQYF. In DNA form, the CDR3 reads TGTGCCAGCAGCCGTGGGCGACAGGCCACAGATACGCAGTATTTT. The full variable domain, in which reference TRBV11-1 and TRBJ2-3 provide the parts outside the CDR3, is EAEVAQSPRYKITEKSQAVAFWCDPISGHATLYWYRQILGQGPELLVQFQDESVVDDSQLPKDRFSAERLKGVDSTLKIQPAELGDSAMYLCASSRGRQATDTQYFGPGTRLTVL.

The gene calls are TRBV11-3 and TRBJ2-1; 9 bases align to TRBD1. The CDR3 is 17 residues long. V lost 5 bases to trimming and J lost 1 base; unmatched junction nucleotides: 9. CDR1 is SGHNT, CDR2 YENEEA, per germline. For the CDR3, the DNA is TGTGCCAGCAGCCCTAGGACAGGGGCCGTATCCTACAATGAGCAGTTCTTC. It translates to CASSPRTGAVSYNEQFF.

J is TRBJ2-1 and V is TRBV5-4, with 10 bases aligning to TRBD2. CDR1 SGHNT and CDR2 YYREEE come from the germline V gene (reference sequence). V lost 5 bases to trimming and J lost 9 bases; unmatched junction nucleotides: 8. This CDR3 region has 14 residues. Here the CDR3 reads CASRGAGGAGEQFF. The CDR3 DNA reads TGTGCCAGCAGGGGAGCGGGAGGGGCGGGTGAGCAGTTCTTC. Using reference TRBV5-4 and TRBJ2-1 for the parts outside the CDR3, the full variable domain is ETGVTQSPTHLIKTRGQQVTLRCSSQSGHNTVSWYQQALGQGPQFIFQYYREEENGRGNFPPRFSGLQFPNYSSELNVNALELDDSALYLCASRGAGGAGEQFFGPGTRLTVL.

J is TRBJ2-1 and V is TRBV6-4; TRBD2 agrees at 10 bases. Germline CDR1 and CDR2: MRHNA and SNTAGT. V gave up 3 bases and J gave up 7 bases; unmatched junction bases: 3. The CDR3 is made up of 14 amino acids. CDR3 DNA sequence: TGTGCCAGCAGTGAACTAGCGGGAACGAATGAGCAGTTCTTC. It translates to CASSELAGTNEQFF.

The J gene is TRBJ2-1, the V gene TRBV14; D possibly corresponds to TRBD2 (6 bases). The germline V gene encodes CDR1 SGHDN and CDR2 FVKESK. The CDR3 length is 16 residues. V was pared by 2 bases and J by 6 bases, with 17 bases between. The CDR3: CASSQTGASVANEQFF. The CDR3 nucleotides read TGTGCCAGCAGCCAAACCGGGGCTAGCGTAGCCAATGAGCAGTTCTTC. Variable domain in full (rest from reference TRBV14 and TRBJ2-1): EAGVTQFPSHSVIEKGQTVTLRCDPISGHDNLYWYRRVMGKEIKFLLHFVKESKQDESGMPNNRFLAERTGGTYSTLKVQPAELEDSGVYFCASSQTGASVANEQFFGPGTRLTVL.

This clone was seen only once. The V and J genes are TRBV5-1 and TRBJ2-6; possibly TRBD1 for D (6 bases). The CDR3 totals 17 residues. Trimming left V 3 bases short and J 0 bases short, with 13 bases between. Germline CDR1 and CDR2: SGHRS and YFSETQ. CDR3 sequence (DNA): TGCGCCAGCAGCTCTGTGCAGGGGACCTCTGGGGCCAACGTCCTGACTTTC. Amino acids: CASSSVQGTSGANVLTF.

DNA for the CDR3: TGTGCCAGCAGCCAAGATCGGGAGCAGCCCCAGCATTTT. Protein product: CASSQDREQPQHF. The V gene is TRBV3-1 (or the pseudogene TRBV3-2), the J gene TRBJ1-5, with D uncertain. Germline assignment: CDR1 LGHDT and CDR2 YNNKEL (reference sequence). The CDR3 runs to 13 residues. V was cut by 0 bases and J by 7 bases, with 7 bases left in between.

This clone was seen only a few times. This chain uses TRBV7-8 with TRBJ1-3; D perhaps matches TRBD1 (6 bases). V was clipped by 8 bases and J by 1 base, with 9 bases between them. Germline-derived CDR1 and CDR2 are SGHVS and FQNEAQ. The CDR3 runs to 13 residues. The CDR3 spells CASAGQSGNTIYF. CDR3 bases: TGTGCCAGCGCCGGACAGTCTGGAAACACCATATATTTT. The full variable domain, completed using reference TRBV7-8 and TRBJ1-3, is GAGVSQSPRYKVAKRGQDVALRCDPISGHVSLFWYQQALGQGPEFLTYFQNEAQLDKSGLPSDRFFAERPEGSVSTLKIQRTQQEDSAVYLCASAGQSGNTIYFGEGSWLTVV.